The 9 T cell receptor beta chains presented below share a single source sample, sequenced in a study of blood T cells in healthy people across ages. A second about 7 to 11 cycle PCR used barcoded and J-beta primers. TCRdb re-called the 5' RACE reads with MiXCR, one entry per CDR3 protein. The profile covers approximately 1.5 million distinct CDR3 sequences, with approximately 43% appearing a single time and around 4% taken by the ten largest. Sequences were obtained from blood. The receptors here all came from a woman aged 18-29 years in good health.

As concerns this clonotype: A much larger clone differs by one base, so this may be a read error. The CDR3 spells CASSAGTTITDMQYF. Written as DNA, the CDR3 is TGTGCCAGCAGCGCGGGGACTACGATCACAGATATGCAGTATTTT. The chain employs TRBV9 and TRBJ2-3, with TRBD2 identical over 7 bases. CDR1 is SGDLS, CDR2 YYNGEE, per germline. CDR3 length: 15 residues.

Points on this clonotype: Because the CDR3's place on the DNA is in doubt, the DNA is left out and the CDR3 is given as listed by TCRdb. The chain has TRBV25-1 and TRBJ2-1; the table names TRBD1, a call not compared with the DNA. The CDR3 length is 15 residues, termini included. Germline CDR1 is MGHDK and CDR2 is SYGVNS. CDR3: CASSEVGQGSNERFF.

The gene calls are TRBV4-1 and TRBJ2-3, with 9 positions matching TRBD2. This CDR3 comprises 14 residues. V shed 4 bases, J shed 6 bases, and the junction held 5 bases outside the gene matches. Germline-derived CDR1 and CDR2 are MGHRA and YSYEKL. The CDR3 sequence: CASSRGGAFDTQYF. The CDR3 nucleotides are TGCGCCAGCAGCCGCGGGGGGGCCTTTGATACGCAGTATTTT.

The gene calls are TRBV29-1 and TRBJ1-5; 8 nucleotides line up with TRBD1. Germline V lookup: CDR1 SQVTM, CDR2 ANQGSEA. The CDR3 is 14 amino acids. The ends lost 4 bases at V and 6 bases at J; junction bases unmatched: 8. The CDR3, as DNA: TGCAGCGTTGCTGCCGGACAGGGTGGTCAGCCCCAGCATTTT. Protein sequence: CSVAAGQGGQPQHF. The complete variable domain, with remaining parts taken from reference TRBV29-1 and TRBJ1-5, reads SAVISQKPSRDICQRGTSLTIQCQVDSQVTMMFWYRQQPGQSLTLIATANQGSEATYESGFVIDKFPISRPNLTFSTLTVSNMSPEDSSIYLCSVAAGQGGQPQHFGDGTRLSIL.

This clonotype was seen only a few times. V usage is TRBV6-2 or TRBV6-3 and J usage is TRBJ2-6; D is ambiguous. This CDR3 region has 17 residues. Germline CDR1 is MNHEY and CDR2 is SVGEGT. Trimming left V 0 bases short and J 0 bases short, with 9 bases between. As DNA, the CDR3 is TGTGCCAGCAGTTACTCGAGTAAATCCTCTGGGGCCAACGTCCTGACTTTC. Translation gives CASSYSSKSSGANVLTF.

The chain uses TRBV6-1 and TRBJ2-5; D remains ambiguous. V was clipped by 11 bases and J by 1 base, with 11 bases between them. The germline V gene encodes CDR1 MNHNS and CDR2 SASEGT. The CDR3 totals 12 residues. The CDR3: CAGDGPQETQYF. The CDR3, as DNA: TGTGCCGGCGACGGACCCCAAGAGACCCAGTACTTC.

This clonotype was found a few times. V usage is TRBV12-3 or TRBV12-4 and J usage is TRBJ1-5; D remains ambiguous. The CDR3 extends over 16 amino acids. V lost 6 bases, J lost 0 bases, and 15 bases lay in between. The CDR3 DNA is TGTGCCAGCAGCCTTAGATTCTTCAATAGCAATCAGCCCCAGCATTTT. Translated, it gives CASSLRFFNSNQPQHF.

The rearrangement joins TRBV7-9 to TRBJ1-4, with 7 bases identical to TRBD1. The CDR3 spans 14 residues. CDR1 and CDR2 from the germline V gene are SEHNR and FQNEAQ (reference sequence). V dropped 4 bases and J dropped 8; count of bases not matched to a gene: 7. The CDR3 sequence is CASSSTGWGEKLFF. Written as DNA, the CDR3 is TGTGCCAGCAGCTCGACAGGGTGGGGCGAAAAACTGTTTTTT.

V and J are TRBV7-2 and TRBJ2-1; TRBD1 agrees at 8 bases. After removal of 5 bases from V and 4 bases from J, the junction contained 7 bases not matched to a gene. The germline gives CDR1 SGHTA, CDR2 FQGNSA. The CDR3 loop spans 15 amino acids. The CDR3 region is CASSHRDRRYNEQFF. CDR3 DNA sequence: TGTGCCAGCAGCCACCGGGACAGGCGATACAATGAGCAGTTCTTC. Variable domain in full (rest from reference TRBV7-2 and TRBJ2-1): GAGVSQSPSNKVTEKGKDVELRCDPISGHTALYWYRQSLGQGLEFLIYFQGNSAPDKSGLPSDRFSAERTGGSVSTLTIQRTQQEDSAVYLCASSHRDRRYNEQFFGPGTRLTVL.